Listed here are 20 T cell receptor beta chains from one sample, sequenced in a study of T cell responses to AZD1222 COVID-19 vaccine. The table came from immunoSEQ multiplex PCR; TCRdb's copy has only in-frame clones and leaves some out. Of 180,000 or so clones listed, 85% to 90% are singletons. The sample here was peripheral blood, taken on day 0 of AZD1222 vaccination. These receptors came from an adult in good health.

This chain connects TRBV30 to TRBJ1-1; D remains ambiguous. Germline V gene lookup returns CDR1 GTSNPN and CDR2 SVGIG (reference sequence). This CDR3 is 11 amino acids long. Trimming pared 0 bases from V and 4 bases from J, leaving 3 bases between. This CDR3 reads CAWSVGTEAFF. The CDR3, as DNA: TGTGCCTGGAGTGTAGGCACTGAAGCTTTCTTT.

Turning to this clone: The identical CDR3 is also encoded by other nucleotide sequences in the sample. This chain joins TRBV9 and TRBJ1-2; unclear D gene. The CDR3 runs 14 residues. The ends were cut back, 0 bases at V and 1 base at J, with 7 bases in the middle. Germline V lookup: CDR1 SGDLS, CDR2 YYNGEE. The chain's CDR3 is CASSVEGSNYGYTF. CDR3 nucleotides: TGTGCCAGCAGCGTAGAAGGGAGTAACTATGGCTACACCTTC.

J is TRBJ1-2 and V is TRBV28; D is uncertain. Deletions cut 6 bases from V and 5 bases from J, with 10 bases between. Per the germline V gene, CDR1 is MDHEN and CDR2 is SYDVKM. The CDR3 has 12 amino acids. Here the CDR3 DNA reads TGTGCCAGCAGCGAGGAGGTGTATGGCTACACCTTC. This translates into CASSEEVYGYTF.

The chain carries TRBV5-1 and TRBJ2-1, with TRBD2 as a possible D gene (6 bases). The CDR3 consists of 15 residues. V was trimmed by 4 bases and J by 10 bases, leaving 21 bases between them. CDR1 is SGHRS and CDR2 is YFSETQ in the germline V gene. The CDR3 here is CASSLGTGPNSEQFF. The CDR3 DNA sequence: TGCGCCAGCAGCCTCGGGACTGGCCCTAATTCGGAGCAGTTCTTC.

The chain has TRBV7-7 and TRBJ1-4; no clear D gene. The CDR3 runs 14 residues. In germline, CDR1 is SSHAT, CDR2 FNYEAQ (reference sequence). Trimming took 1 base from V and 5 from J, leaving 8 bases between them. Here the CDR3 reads CASSLDFGNEKLFF. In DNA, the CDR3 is TGTGCCAGCAGCTTAGATTTCGGGAATGAAAAACTGTTTTTT.

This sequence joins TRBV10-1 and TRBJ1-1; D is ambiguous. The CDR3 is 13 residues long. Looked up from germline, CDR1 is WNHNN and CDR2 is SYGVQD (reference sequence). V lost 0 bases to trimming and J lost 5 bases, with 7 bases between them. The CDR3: CASSESFRTEAFF. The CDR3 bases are TGCGCCAGCAGTGAGTCGTTCCGTACTGAAGCTTTCTTT.

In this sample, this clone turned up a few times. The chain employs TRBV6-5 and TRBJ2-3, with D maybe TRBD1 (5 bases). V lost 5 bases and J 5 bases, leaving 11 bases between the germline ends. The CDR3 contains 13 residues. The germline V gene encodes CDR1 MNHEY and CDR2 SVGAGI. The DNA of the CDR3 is TGTGCCAGCAGTAGGGGTATAGGAGATACGCAGTATTTT. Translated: CASSRGIGDTQYF.

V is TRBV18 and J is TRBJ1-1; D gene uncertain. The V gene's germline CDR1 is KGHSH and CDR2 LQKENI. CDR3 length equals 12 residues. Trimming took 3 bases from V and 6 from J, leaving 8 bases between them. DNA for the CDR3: TGTGCCAGCTCACCGGCGATGTCTGAAGCTTTCTTT. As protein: CASSPAMSEAFF.

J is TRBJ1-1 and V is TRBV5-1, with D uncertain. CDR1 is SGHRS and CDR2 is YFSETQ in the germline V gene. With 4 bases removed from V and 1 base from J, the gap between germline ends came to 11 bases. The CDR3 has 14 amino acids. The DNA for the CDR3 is TGCGCCAGCAGCCTAAGCCCCGGGAACACTGAAGCTTTCTTT. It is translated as CASSLSPGNTEAFF.

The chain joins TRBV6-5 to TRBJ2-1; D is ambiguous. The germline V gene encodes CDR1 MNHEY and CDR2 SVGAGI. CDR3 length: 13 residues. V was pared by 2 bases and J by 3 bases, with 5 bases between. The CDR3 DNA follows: TGTGCCAGCAGTTACACTATCTACAATGAGCAGTTCTTC. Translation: CASSYTIYNEQFF.

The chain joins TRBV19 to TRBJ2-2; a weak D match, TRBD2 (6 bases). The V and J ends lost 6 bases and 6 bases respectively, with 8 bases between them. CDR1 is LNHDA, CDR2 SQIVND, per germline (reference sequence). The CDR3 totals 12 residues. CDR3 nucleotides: TGTGCCAGTAGCTGGGGGGCCGGGGAGCTGTTTTTT. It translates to CASSWGAGELFF.

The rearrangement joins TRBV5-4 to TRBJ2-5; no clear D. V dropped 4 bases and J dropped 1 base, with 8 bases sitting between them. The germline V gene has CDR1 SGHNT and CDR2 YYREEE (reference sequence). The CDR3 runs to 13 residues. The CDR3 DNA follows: TGTGCCAGCAGCGCCCAGCCCCAAGAGACCCAGTACTTC. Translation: CASSAQPQETQYF.

The CDR3 DNA follows: TGCGCCAGCAGCCAAGAGGGAACTAGCGGGAGGGGTTCCTACAATGAGCAGTTCTTC. This gives the protein CASSQEGTSGRGSYNEQFF. The gene calls are TRBV4-1 and TRBJ2-1, with TRBD2 identical over 13 bases. CDR1 and CDR2 from the germline V gene are MGHRA and YSYEKL. Trimming at V came to 0 bases and at J to 1 base, leaving 6 bases not matched to a gene. The CDR3 is 19 residues long.

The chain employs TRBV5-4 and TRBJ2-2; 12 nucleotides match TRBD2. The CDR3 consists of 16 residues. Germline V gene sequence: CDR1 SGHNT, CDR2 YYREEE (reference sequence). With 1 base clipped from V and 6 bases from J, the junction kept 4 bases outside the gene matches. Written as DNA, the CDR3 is TGTGCCAGCAGCTTGAGGCTAGCGGGAGGGGCCGGGGAGCTGTTTTTT. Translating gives CASSLRLAGGAGELFF.

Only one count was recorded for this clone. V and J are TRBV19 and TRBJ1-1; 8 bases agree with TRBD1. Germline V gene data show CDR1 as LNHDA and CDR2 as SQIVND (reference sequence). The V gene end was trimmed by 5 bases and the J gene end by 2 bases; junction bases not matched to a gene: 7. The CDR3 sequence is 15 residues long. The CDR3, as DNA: TGTGCCAGTAGTTTCCGGGACAGGCTCAACACTGAAGCTTTCTTT. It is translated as CASSFRDRLNTEAFF. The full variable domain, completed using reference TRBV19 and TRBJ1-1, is DGGITQSPKYLFRKEGQNVTLSCEQNLNHDAMYWYRQDPGQGLRLIYYSQIVNDFQKGDIAEGYSVSREKKESFPLTVTSAQKNPTAFYLCASSFRDRLNTEAFFGQGTRLTVV.

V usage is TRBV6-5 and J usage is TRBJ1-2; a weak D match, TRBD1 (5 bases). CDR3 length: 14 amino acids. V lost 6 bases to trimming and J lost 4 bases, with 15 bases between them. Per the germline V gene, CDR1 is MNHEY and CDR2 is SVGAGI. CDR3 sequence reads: CASRDPGQIYGYTF. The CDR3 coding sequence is TGTGCCAGCAGAGACCCCGGACAAATCTATGGCTACACCTTC.

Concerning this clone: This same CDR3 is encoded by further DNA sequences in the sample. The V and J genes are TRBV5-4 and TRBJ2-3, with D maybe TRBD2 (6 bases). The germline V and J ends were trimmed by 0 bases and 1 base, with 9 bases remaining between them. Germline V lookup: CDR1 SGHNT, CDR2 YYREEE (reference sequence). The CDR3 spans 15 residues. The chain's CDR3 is CASSLVGGGTDTQYF. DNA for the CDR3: TGTGCCAGCAGCTTGGTGGGAGGAGGCACAGATACGCAGTATTTT.

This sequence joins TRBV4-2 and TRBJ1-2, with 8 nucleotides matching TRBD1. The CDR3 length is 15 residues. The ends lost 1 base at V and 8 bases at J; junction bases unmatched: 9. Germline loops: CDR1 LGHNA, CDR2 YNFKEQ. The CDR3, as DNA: TGTGCCAGCAGCCAAGCCGGGACAGGACGCGGCGGCTACACCTTC. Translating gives CASSQAGTGRGGYTF.

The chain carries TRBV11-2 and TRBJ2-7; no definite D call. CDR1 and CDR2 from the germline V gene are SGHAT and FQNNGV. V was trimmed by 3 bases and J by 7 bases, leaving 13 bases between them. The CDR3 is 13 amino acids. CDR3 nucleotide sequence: TGTGCCAGCAGCTTCTATGTGGGATGGGAGCAGTACGTC. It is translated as CASSFYVGWEQYV.

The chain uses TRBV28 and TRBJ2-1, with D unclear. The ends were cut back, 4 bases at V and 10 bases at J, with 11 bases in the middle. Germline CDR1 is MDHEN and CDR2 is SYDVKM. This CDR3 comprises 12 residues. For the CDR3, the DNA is TGTGCCAGCAGTTCTGGGTCTGAGGAGCAGTTCTTC. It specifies CASSSGSEEQFF.